This record covers a single T cell receptor (beta chain). This record belongs to a study of blood T cell repertoires in COVID-19. Libraries were prepared by immunoSEQ multiplex PCR; TCRdb keeps only in-frame clonotypes and omits some of them. The sample lists some 120,000 clones, approximately 85% seen once, with roughly 17% in the top ten. V lost 5 bases and J lost 2, with 13 bases in between. The CDR3 contains 15 residues. Germline loops: CDR1 MNHEY, CDR2 SMNVEV (reference sequence). Material for sequencing was peripheral blood. This chain joins TRBV27 and TRBJ1-3; the D gene is possibly TRBD1 (6 bases). The clonotype comes from a man aged 30 to 45 with COVID-19, enrolled during active disease. In DNA form, the CDR3 reads TGTGCCAGCAGTAAACAGGGTGTTACTGGAAACACCATATATTTT. Amino acids: CASSKQGVTGNTIYF.